This TCR beta chain was profiled in a study of CD8+ T cells in alopecia areata. This clone was seen only a few times. Its antigen is undetermined. CDR3 size: 14 residues. V was trimmed by 0 bases and J by 7 bases, leaving 12 bases between them. Germline assignment: CDR1 GTSNPN and CDR2 SVGIG (reference sequence). Following extraction, RNA underwent reverse transcription to cDNA, which served as the sequencing template. Clones were read by immunoSEQ multiplex PCR, and TCRdb kept only the in-frame ones, dropping some. This repertoire shows about 190,000 clones, 55% to 70% found once; its top ten account for about 0.65%. Study results and caveats: A great number of expanded lesional clones endured in scalp and blood during tofacitinib.

Treatment described: oral pan-JAK inhibitor, 5-10 mg twice daily. Sampling of alopecia areata patients yielded lesional scalp punch biopsies as well as peripheral blood. The sequence was obtained from a human donor with alopecia areata. This chain uses TRBV30 with TRBJ2-2; D is possibly TRBD1 or TRBD2 (5 bases each). The source material was CD4+ T cells sorted from blood, sampled at week 4, from a patient treated with tofacitinib. CDR3 DNA: TGTGCCTGGAGTGTAGGGACCTCCGTCGGGGAGCTGTTTTTT. Its translation: CAWSVGTSVGELFF.